A selection of T cell receptor beta chains follows, all from one sample in a study of low-dose radiotherapy and immunotherapy resistance in tumors. TCRdb re-called the reads through MiXCR, storing one row per CDR3 protein. Here the sample spans tens of thousands of distinct CDR3 sequences, 15% to 20% being singletons. Here the sequenced sample was PBMCs, taken before treatment. These receptors were obtained from a male donor with prostate cancer. CDR3s include the opening cysteine and the closing phenylalanine or tryptophan. A D gene is named only where the DNA matches it firmly. Only part of the rows carry a size: once, few, many, or a class if the clone is expanded.

V gene	clone size	D gene	J gene	CDR3 protein	CDR3 DNA
TRBV29-1	many	TRBD2	TRBJ2-3	CSVLAGSSTDTQYF	TGCAGCGTTCTAGCGGGCTCTAGCACAGATACGCAGTATTTT
TRBV19	many	NA	TRBJ1-1	CASSPRETEAFF	TGTGCCAGTAGTCCCAGGGAGACTGAAGCTTTCTTT
TRBV20-1	many	TRBD2	TRBJ2-3	CSARRPGLAGPDTQYF	TGCAGTGCTAGGAGGCCCGGACTAGCGGGGCCAGATACGCAGTATTTT
TRBV20-1	many	TRBD2	TRBJ2-1	CSAGRPLGEQFF	TGCAGTGCCGGGAGGCCCCTTGGTGAGCAGTTCTTC
TRBV20-1	NA	NA	TRBJ1-1	CSAARIAEAFF	TGCAGTGCTGCGCGTATAGCTGAAGCTTTCTTT
TRBV18	many	TRBD2	TRBJ2-3	CASSPPGLAGGSTDTQYF	TGTGCCAGCTCACCCCCGGGACTAGCGGGGGGGAGCACAGATACGCAGTATTTT
TRBV6-1	NA	NA	TRBJ1-2	CASSSPQGFDYGYTF	TGTGCCAGCAGCTCACCCCAGGGTTTCGACTATGGCTACACCTTC
TRBV7-9	NA	NA	TRBJ1-5	CASSLARFGDHSNQPQHF	TGTGCCAGCAGCTTAGCGCGGTTCGGGGACCATAGCAATCAGCCCCAGCATTTT
TRBV12-3/TRBV12-4	many	NA	TRBJ2-1	CASRPRLDGVGGNEQFF	TGTGCCAGCAGACCAAGACTAGACGGCGTTGGGGGTAATGAGCAGTTCTTC
TRBV20-1	many	TRBD2	TRBJ2-1	CSARDPSGGSSYNEQFF	TGCAGTGCTAGAGATCCTAGCGGGGGAAGCTCCTACAATGAGCAGTTCTTC
TRBV5-1	once	NA	TRBJ1-6	CASSFRGDRNSPLHF	TGCGCCAGCAGCTTTCGAGGGGACCGTAATTCACCCCTCCACTTT
TRBV3-1	many	NA	TRBJ2-1	CASSPRSGLGQFF	TGTGCCAGCAGCCCCCGGTCCGGGTTAGGGCAGTTCTTC
TRBV29-1	NA	NA	TRBJ2-3	CSVEDPGQLGGVSGQYF	TGCAGCGTTGAAGATCCCGGTCAACTTGGCGGGGTGAGCGGGCAGTATTTT
TRBV12-3/TRBV12-4	many	NA	TRBJ2-1	CASSPSRYNEQFF	TGTGCCAGCAGTCCTTCGCGATACAATGAGCAGTTCTTC
TRBV12-3/TRBV12-4	many	NA	TRBJ1-6	CASSPGGVGSPLHF	TGTGCCAGCAGTCCTGGGGGAGTAGGTTCACCCCTCCACTTT
TRBV10-3	NA	TRBD1	TRBJ1-1	CAISEGTGETEAFF	TGTGCCATCAGTGAAGGCACAGGGGAGACTGAAGCTTTCTTT
TRBV12-3/TRBV12-4	many	NA	TRBJ2-4	CASSFSYIQYF	TGTGCCAGCAGTTTCTCCTACATTCAGTACTTC
TRBV7-2	many	NA	TRBJ1-2	CASSLEATVGYGYTF	TGTGCCAGCAGCTTAGAGGCGACAGTAGGCTATGGCTACACCTTC
TRBV24-1	many	NA	TRBJ2-3	CATSDVNKIARDTQYF	TGTGCCACCAGTGACGTGAACAAAATAGCGCGGGATACGCAGTATTTT
TRBV7-6	many	NA	TRBJ1-1	CASSNLFRRDTEAFF	TGTGCCAGCAGCAATCTCTTCCGAAGGGACACTGAAGCTTTCTTT
TRBV7-2	many	NA	TRBJ2-5	CASSFGATIQETQYF	TGTGCCAGCAGCTTTGGTGCCACGATCCAAGAGACCCAGTACTTC
TRBV9	many	NA	TRBJ2-3	CASRGGVTDTQYF	TGTGCCAGCAGGGGTGGTGTCACAGATACGCAGTATTTT
TRBV29-1	many	NA	TRBJ1-3	CSVDPTGDRNTIYF	TGCAGCGTTGATCCGACAGGTGACCGAAACACCATATATTTT
TRBV7-2	many	TRBD1	TRBJ2-6	CASSFRGGSAGANVLTF	TGTGCCAGCAGCTTTAGAGGGGGCAGTGCTGGGGCCAACGTCCTGACTTTC
TRBV5-1	NA	NA	TRBJ1-3	CASSQVPGSGNTIYF	TGCGCCAGCAGCCAGGTGCCAGGCTCTGGAAACACCATATATTTT
TRBV12-3/TRBV12-4	many	NA	TRBJ2-2	CASSLVTGELFF	TGTGCCAGCAGTTTAGTCACCGGGGAGCTGTTTTTT
TRBV2	many	NA	TRBJ1-5	CASSASGWGDQPQHF	TGTGCCAGCAGTGCCTCCGGCTGGGGGGATCAGCCCCAGCATTTT
TRBV12-5	many	NA	TRBJ2-5	CASGLIGTRQATQYF	TGTGCTAGTGGTTTGATCGGGACACGGCAGGCTACCCAGTACTTC
TRBV25-1	many	TRBD1	TRBJ2-1	CASRDRGFNEQFF	TGTGCCAGCAGGGACAGGGGGTTCAATGAGCAGTTCTTC
TRBV20-1	many	NA	TRBJ1-3	CSGGGATGNTIYF	TGCAGTGGAGGGGGGGCTACTGGAAACACCATATATTTT
TRBV12-2	many	NA	TRBJ2-7	CAPGAEQYF	TGTGCCCCGGGGGCCGAGCAGTACTTC
TRBV6-2/TRBV6-3	many	NA	TRBJ2-7	CASSEGPYEQYF	TGTGCCAGCAGTGAAGGCCCCTACGAGCAGTACTTC
TRBV5-1	many	NA	TRBJ1-5	CASRIGTGDQPQHF	TGCGCCAGCAGAATTGGTACGGGGGATCAGCCCCAGCATTTT
TRBV5-1	many	TRBD1	TRBJ2-7	CASSLRTGWNYEQYF	TGCGCCAGCAGCCTTAGGACAGGGTGGAACTACGAGCAGTACTTC
TRBV5-4	NA	NA	TRBJ2-3	CASTVGGAADTQYF	TGTGCCAGCACCGTTGGTGGCGCAGCCGATACGCAGTATTTT
TRBV20-1	many	TRBD2	TRBJ2-7	CSAREASGLNEQYF	TGCAGTGCTAGAGAGGCTAGCGGCTTGAACGAGCAGTACTTC
TRBV27	many	NA	TRBJ1-1	CASRPGGGGTEAFF	TGTGCCAGCCGACCCGGTGGGGGGGGCACTGAAGCTTTCTTT
TRBV29-1	many	NA	TRBJ2-2	CSVWGANTGELFF	TGCAGTGTATGGGGGGCGAACACCGGGGAGCTGTTTTTT
TRBV30	many	NA	TRBJ2-1	CAWTELGGDEQFF	TGTGCCTGGACCGAACTAGGAGGTGATGAGCAGTTCTTC
TRBV6-2/TRBV6-3	NA	TRBD2	TRBJ2-5	CASSSRASGGLQETQYF	TGTGCCAGCAGTTCGAGGGCTAGCGGGGGCCTACAAGAGACCCAGTACTTC
TRBV20-1	many	NA	TRBJ2-3	CSARGGGIGTDTQYF	TGCAGTGCTAGAGGAGGGGGGATCGGCACAGATACGCAGTATTTT
TRBV5-1	many	TRBD2	TRBJ2-5	CASSFSGGEETQYF	TGCGCCAGCAGCTTTAGCGGGGGAGAAGAGACCCAGTACTTC
TRBV13	many	NA	TRBJ2-1	CASSLVGQGTLNEQFF	TGTGCCAGCAGCTTAGTGGGGCAGGGGACTTTGAATGAGCAGTTCTTC
TRBV20-1	many	TRBD2	TRBJ2-3	CSAPPLGLAGGSTDTQYF	TGCAGTGCTCCACCTCTGGGACTAGCGGGGGGAAGCACAGATACGCAGTATTTT
TRBV5-5	many	NA	TRBJ1-4	CASSPGATTNEKLFF	TGTGCCAGCAGCCCCGGGGCGACAACTAATGAAAAACTGTTTTTT
TRBV7-9	many	NA	TRBJ1-1	CASSRLVLEKAFF	TGTGCCAGCAGTCGTTTAGTTCTCGAGAAGGCTTTCTTT
TRBV20-1	NA	NA	TRBJ1-1	CSASGLRNTEAFF	TGCAGTGCTTCCGGGCTAAGGAACACTGAAGCTTTCTTT
TRBV5-6	NA	NA	TRBJ2-7	CASSTPGHYEQYF	TGTGCCAGCAGCACTCCGGGCCACTACGAGCAGTACTTC
TRBV7-3	many	TRBD1	TRBJ2-3	CASSLTGTVTQYF	TGTGCCAGCAGCTTAACCGGGACAGTTACGCAGTATTTT
TRBV18	many	TRBD1	TRBJ1-4	CASSRAGQRLANEKLFF	TGTGCCAGCTCCCGGGCGGGACAGCGACTCGCTAATGAAAAACTGTTTTTT
TRBV3-1	many	TRBD2	TRBJ2-5	CASSQTSGGMETQYF	TGTGCCAGCAGCCAAACTAGCGGGGGGATGGAGACCCAGTACTTC
TRBV19	NA	NA	TRBJ1-6	CASSIPGPSPLHF	TGTGCCAGTAGTATTCCAGGCCCTTCACCCCTCCACTTT
TRBV4-3	many	TRBD2	TRBJ2-2	CASGGRGGLTGELFF	TGCGCCAGCGGGGGCCGCGGGGGGCTCACCGGGGAGCTGTTTTTT
TRBV29-1	many	TRBD2	TRBJ2-5	CSAAKDRTREETQYF	TGCAGCGCCGCCAAGGATCGGACTAGGGAGGAGACCCAGTACTTC
TRBV6-2/TRBV6-3	NA	NA	TRBJ1-2	CASSFDKGRGEGYTF	TGTGCCAGCAGTTTCGACAAGGGAAGGGGAGAGGGCTACACCTTC
TRBV5-4	many	TRBD2	TRBJ2-5	CASSKGLAGAQETQYF	TGTGCCAGCAGCAAGGGACTAGCGGGGGCGCAAGAGACCCAGTACTTC
TRBV5-1	NA	NA	TRBJ1-1	CASSLEEGLNTEAFF	TGCGCCAGCAGCTTGGAAGAGGGTTTGAACACTGAAGCTTTCTTT
TRBV5-4	few	NA	TRBJ2-3	CASSLGGASTDTQYF	TGTGCCAGCAGCTTGGGCGGGGCAAGCACAGATACGCAGTATTTT
TRBV30	few	NA	TRBJ2-7	CAWSEVTSTYF	TGTGCCTGGAGTGAAGTCACCTCAACGTACTTC
TRBV7-2	many	TRBD1	TRBJ1-2	CASSEGQGSNYGYTF	TGTGCCAGCAGCGAAGGACAGGGGTCGAACTATGGCTACACCTTC